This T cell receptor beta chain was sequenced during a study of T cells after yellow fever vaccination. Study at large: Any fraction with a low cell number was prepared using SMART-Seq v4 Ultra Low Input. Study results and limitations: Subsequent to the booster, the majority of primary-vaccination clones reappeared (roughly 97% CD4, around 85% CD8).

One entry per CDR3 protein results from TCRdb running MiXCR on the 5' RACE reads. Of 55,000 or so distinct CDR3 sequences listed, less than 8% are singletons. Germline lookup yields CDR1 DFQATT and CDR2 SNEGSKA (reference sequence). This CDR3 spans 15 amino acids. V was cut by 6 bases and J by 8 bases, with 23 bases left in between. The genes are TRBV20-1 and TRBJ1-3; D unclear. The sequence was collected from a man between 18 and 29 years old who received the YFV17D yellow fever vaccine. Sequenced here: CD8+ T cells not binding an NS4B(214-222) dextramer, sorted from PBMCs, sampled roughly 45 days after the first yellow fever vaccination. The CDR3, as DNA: TGCAGTGCCACATCCACATCTTACAGTCGGGACACCATATATTTT. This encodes CSATSTSYSRDTIYF.